This T cell receptor (beta chain) was obtained from a study of blood T cell repertoires in COVID-19. CDR1 and CDR2 from the germline V gene are LNHDA and SQIVND (reference sequence). The length of the CDR3 is 13 residues. The trim removed 8 bases at V and 3 bases at J, leaving 4 bases unmatched. Generated by immunoSEQ multiplex PCR, the TCRdb table keeps only in-frame clones and is missing some. The profile shows some 250,000 clones, approximately 83% of them singletons. The receptor was isolated from a woman aged 40 to 49 with acute COVID-19. Sample: PBMCs or T cells enriched from blood (not recorded which). The V call is TRBV19, the J call TRBJ1-5, with 7 bases matching TRBD1. The chain's CDR3 is CASADRDNQPQHF. The CDR3 bases are TGTGCCAGTGCTGACAGGGACAATCAGCCCCAGCATTTT.